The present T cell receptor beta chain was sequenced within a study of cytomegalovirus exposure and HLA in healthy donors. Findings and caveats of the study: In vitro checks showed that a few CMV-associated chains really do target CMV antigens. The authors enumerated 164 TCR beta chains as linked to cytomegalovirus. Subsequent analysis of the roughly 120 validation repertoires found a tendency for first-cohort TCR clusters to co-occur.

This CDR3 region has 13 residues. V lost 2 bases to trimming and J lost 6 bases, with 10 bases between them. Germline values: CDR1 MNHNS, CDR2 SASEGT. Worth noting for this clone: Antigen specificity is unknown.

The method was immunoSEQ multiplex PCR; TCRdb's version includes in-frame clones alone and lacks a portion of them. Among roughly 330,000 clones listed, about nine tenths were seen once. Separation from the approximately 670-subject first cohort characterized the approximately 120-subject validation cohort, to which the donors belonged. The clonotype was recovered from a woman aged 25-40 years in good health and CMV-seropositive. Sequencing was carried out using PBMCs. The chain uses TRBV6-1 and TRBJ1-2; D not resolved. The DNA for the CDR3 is TGTGCCAGCAGTGAATCGGGTGTGGATGGCTACACCTTC. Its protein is CASSESGVDGYTF.